These T cell receptor beta chains were read from a single sample in a study of blood T cell repertoires in COVID-19. Using immunoSEQ multiplex PCR, the repertoire was profiled, and TCRdb retains in-frame clones only, with some absent. The data hold over 120,000 clones, with roughly 84% observed a single time. Material for sequencing was peripheral blood. The receptors shown here come from a man aged 55 to 70 with active or convalescent COVID-19. Each CDR3 is given with its conserved first and last residue. A D gene is named only where the DNA matches it firmly.

v_call,d_call,cdr3_aa
TRBV19,.,CASSIRATEAFF
TRBV11-3,TRBD2,CASSRSGTSTLNEQFF
TRBV18,TRBD1,CASSPGQGETQYF
TRBV10-3,TRBD1,CAITNTQGILGSGNTIYF
TRBV24-1,.,CATSDIPGHTNYGYTF
TRBV9,.,CASSVNGNGIFQETQYF
TRBV18,.,CASSRTEPGELFF
TRBV14,.,CASSQGGRASYTF
TRBV7-9,TRBD2,CASYPSGGALETQYF
TRBV7-6,TRBD1,CASSLVTGYNQPQHF
TRBV4-3,.,CASSRVGGTDTQYF
TRBV6-5,.,CASTAGLGNQPQHF
TRBV5-5,.,CASSYSNYGYTF
TRBV11-3,TRBD2,CASSLEISGPRETQYF
TRBV7-9,TRBD1,CASSLAGTGVGPQHF
TRBV18,TRBD2,CASSPSRGGNEQFF
TRBV5-4,TRBD2,CASSRPGGADNEQFF
TRBV3-1/TRBV3-2,TRBD1,CASSQDLGTGGNSPLHF
TRBV10-2,.,CASSEFPTTRQVSGEQFF
TRBV5-5,TRBD1,CASSFGTGGVWGYTF
TRBV7-2,TRBD1,CASSSTPGQGIYGYTF
TRBV19,TRBD1,CASSPGTGGSYEQYF
TRBV27,.,CASSPIVWERNQPQHF
TRBV10-2,TRBD1,CASGDREVMNTEAFF
TRBV28,TRBD2,CASSPSGRASDTQYF
TRBV9,.,CASSVGSENTDTQYF
TRBV12-5,.,CASGRNYLPMERQFF
TRBV28,.,CASSLFPGVSGNTIYF
TRBV6-5,.,CASIKTGTEAFF
TRBV19,TRBD1,CASRDRVVNQPQHF
TRBV6-5,TRBD1,CASSDREETQYF
TRBV6-1,.,CASSEEQQPQHF
TRBV6-5,.,CASTTDRDSHYEQYF
TRBV30,.,CAWSVTGQLNTEAFF
TRBV5-1,TRBD2,CASSLYPGGIVNTGELFF
TRBV6-1,TRBD1,CASSAYRGSPYNEQFF